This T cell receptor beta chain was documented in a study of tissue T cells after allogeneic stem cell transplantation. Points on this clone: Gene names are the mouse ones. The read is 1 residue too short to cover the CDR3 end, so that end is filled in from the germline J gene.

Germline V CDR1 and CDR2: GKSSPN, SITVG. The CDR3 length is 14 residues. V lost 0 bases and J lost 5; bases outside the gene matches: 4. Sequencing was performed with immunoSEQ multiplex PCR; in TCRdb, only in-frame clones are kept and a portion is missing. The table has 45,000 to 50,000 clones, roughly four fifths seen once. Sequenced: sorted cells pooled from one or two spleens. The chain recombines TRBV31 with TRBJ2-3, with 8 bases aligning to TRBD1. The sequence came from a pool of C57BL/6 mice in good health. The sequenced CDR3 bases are TGTGCCTGGAGTCTCGTGACAGGGGAAGAAACGCTGTAT. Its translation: CAWSLVTGEETLY. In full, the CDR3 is CAWSLVTGEETLYF.